This T cell receptor beta chain was identified during a study of blood T cell repertoires in COVID-19. Study as a whole: Sample material is recorded as cDNA or gDNA derived from T cells, B-cell-depleted T cells, or PBMCs.

The authors' processing: It was from reference gene primer amplification that nucleated cell counts were estimated. The repertoire was sequenced with immunoSEQ multiplex PCR; TCRdb's copy has only in-frame clones and lacks some. That table is the source of V, J and clone size, and D and trimming were worked out from the DNA. The data contain approximately 50,000 clones, over 65% of them singletons. Per the germline V gene, CDR1 is SQVTM and CDR2 is ANQGSEA. This CDR3 is built from 14 residues. Only one count was recorded for this clone. The source is a man aged 80 or over with COVID-19, enrolled during active disease. The V and J genes are TRBV29-1 and TRBJ2-5, with 10 bases identical to TRBD2. The sequenced material came from peripheral blood. Here the CDR3 DNA reads TGCAGAGCAAGCGGACTAGCGGAGCAAGAGACCCAGTACTTC. It specifies CRASGLAEQETQYF. Full variable domain (missing parts from reference TRBV29-1 and TRBJ2-5): SAVISQKPSRDICQRGTSLTIQCQVDSQVTMMFWYRQQPGQSLTLIATANQGSEATYESGFVIDKFPISRPNLTFSTLTVSNMSPEDSSIYLCRASGLAEQETQYFGPGTRLLVL.